A selection of T cell receptor beta chains follows, all from one sample in a study of post-analysis software for immune sequencing data. TCRdb redid the calling of the PCR reads with MiXCR, one entry per CDR3 protein. This sample has 820,000 or so distinct CDR3 sequences, with approximately 53% found just once. Sequenced sample: blood. The receptors originated from a girl aged 10 to 17 with multiple sclerosis. Both conserved end residues are part of each CDR3. Fields, in order: V gene, CDR3 protein.

TRBV2	CASSEALRAGGNIQYF
TRBV10-3	CAISAPPGQGANVLTF
TRBV7-9	CASSSRKTNSNEQFF
TRBV29-1	CSVDRQGTTDTQYF
TRBV5-1	CASRRRPENTEAFF
TRBV2	CASSGETSGGDNEQFF
TRBV6-1	CATNGGGAPQSCNEQFF
TRBV24-1	CATSDSSRQYF
TRBV5-1	CASSLEVTVRGYNEQFF
TRBV15	CATSRVLGPSVAGGRNEQFF
TRBV7-7	CASSPLSAGGYNEQFF
TRBV27	CASSSLDGTLLRNEQFF
TRBV3-1	CASSQRPRGEQYF
TRBV5-1	CASSPGQGLGPSSTDTQYF
TRBV15	CATRGTGVEKLFF
TRBV7-3	CASSLSSLAGPYEQYF
TRBV20-1	CSARDHLGTTYNEQFF
TRBV5-1	CASSHDLGTHNEQFF
TRBV4-2	CASSQDGTSRNYEQYF
TRBV12-3/TRBV12-4	CASSFFRSSYEQYF
TRBV27	CASSSPGLAPRGNIQYF
TRBV5-1	CASSLGTGIRFDEQFF